The clone carrying this TCR beta chain has a single count. This specimen comes from a study of blood T cell repertoires in COVID-19. At the level of the study: The United States, Italy and Spain provided the acute and convalescent COVID-19 samples. The cDNA or gDNA used as material had been derived from T cells, B-cell-depleted T cells, or PBMCs.

Original data processing: Researchers report that nucleated cell counts were estimated from reference gene primer amplification. Only in-frame clones appear in the TCRdb table, and some are missing; sequencing was by immunoSEQ multiplex PCR. That table gives V, J and clone size, and the DNA gave D and trimming. The profile covers some 290,000 clones, with about 85% appearing a single time and about 3.5% taken by the ten largest. The TCR was taken from a man between 18 and 35 years old with active or convalescent COVID-19. The sample taken for sequencing was peripheral blood.

The CDR3 region is CASSEPYGNQPQHF. The DNA of the CDR3 is TGTGCCAGCAGTGAACCGTATGGCAATCAGCCCCAGCATTTT. The chain links TRBV2 to TRBJ1-5; D is unresolved. Germline V gene sequence: CDR1 SNHLY, CDR2 FYNNEI. The CDR3 consists of 14 residues. V shed 2 bases and J shed 2 bases, with 7 bases lying between them.